These T cell receptor beta chains were read from a single sample in a study of shared clonotypes between healthy human individuals. Method: immunoSEQ multiplex PCR; TCRdb's copy keeps in-frame clones and lacks some. The sample contains over a million clones, 75% to 80% of which appear only once. The specimen was memory CD4+ T cells from PBMCs. These receptors came from a man aged 18 to 29 in good health. Some clones in this sample may be carry-over from other donors' samples. CDR3s include the opening cysteine and the closing phenylalanine or tryptophan. D genes are given only for firm matches. Where a row states a size, it is once, few, many or the class of an expanded clone; other rows omit it.

d_gene	j_gene	abundance	v_gene	CDR3nt	CDR3aa
TRBD1	TRBJ1-4	-	TRBV11-1	TGTGCCAGCAGCCAACAGGGGGCGGAAGAAAAACTGTTTTTT	CASSQQGAEEKLFF
-	TRBJ2-2	few	TRBV7-2	TGTGCCAGCAGCTCCACTAGCTTGGGAACCGGGGAGCTGTTTTTT	CASSSTSLGTGELFF
-	TRBJ1-1	-	TRBV29-1	TGCAGCGTTGAAGCTTCTCCAATGTCGACTGAAGCTTTCTTT	CSVEASPMSTEAFF
-	TRBJ1-2	-	TRBV6-6	TGTGCCAGCAGTCTCCCCCAGGGAGCTAACTATGGCTACACCTTC	CASSLPQGANYGYTF
TRBD2	TRBJ2-1	-	TRBV5-3	TGTGCCCACCCTAAGGGAAGGCGGGAGGGTCTTCGGTACAATGAGCAGTTCTTC	CAHPKGRREGLRYNEQFF
-	TRBJ1-3	-	TRBV4-1	TGCGCCAGCAGCCAGGAAGAAACTGGAAACACCATATATTTT	CASSQEETGNTIYF
-	TRBJ1-2	-	TRBV19	TGTGCCAGTAAACCGACGGGCTATGGCTACACCTTC	CASKPTGYGYTF
-	TRBJ1-1	-	TRBV5-8	TGTGCCAGCACCACACAGGGTCCGACTGAAGCTTTCTTT	CASTTQGPTEAFF
TRBD1	TRBJ2-7	-	TRBV4-3	TGCGCCAGCAGCCAGGAGGGGGGACAGGGGACCTACGAGCAGTACTTC	CASSQEGGQGTYEQYF
-	TRBJ2-4	-	TRBV28	TGTGCCAGCAGTGGTCTTAGTGTAGCCAAAAACATTCAGTACTTC	CASSGLSVAKNIQYF
-	TRBJ2-2	-	TRBV18	TGTGCCAGCTCACCACCGGAGGCGAACACCGGGGAGCTGTTTTTT	CASSPPEANTGELFF
-	TRBJ2-5	-	TRBV5-1	TGCGCCAGCAGCACGGGACGCGGAGAAGAGACCCAGTACTTC	CASSTGRGEETQYF
-	TRBJ1-1	-	TRBV15	TGTGCCACCAGCAGAGATAGGTGGACCACTGAAGCTTTCTTT	CATSRDRWTTEAFF
-	TRBJ1-1	-	TRBV9	TGTGCCAGCAGCGTTGACAGTCGCACTGAAGCTTTCTTT	CASSVDSRTEAFF
-	TRBJ2-2	-	TRBV6-6	TGTGCCAGCAGTTACCAGGGAGAAGGGGTTAGAGGGGAGCTGTTTTTT	CASSYQGEGVRGELFF
-	TRBJ2-5	-	TRBV11-2	TGTGCCAGCAGCTTAGGAAACAGGTACCAAGAGACCCAGTACTTC	CASSLGNRYQETQYF
TRBD2	TRBJ2-7	-	TRBV7-2	TGTGCCAGCAGCTTAACGCTAGCGGGAACCTACGAGCAGTACTTC	CASSLTLAGTYEQYF
-	TRBJ1-2	-	TRBV28	TGTGCCAGCAGTTTTATCAGGGGTGGCTACACCTTC	CASSFIRGGYTF
TRBD2	TRBJ2-7	once	TRBV7-2	TGTGCCAGCAGCTTATGGACTAGCGGGACCTCCTACGAGCAGTACTTC	CASSLWTSGTSYEQYF
TRBD2	TRBJ2-1	-	TRBV7-2	TGTGCCAGCAGCTTTTCACTGACTAGCGGGAGCAATGAGCAGTTCTTC	CASSFSLTSGSNEQFF
-	TRBJ2-7	-	TRBV5-1	TGCGCCAGCAGCTTCGAAGGGGCCGCCTACGAGCAGTACTTC	CASSFEGAAYEQYF
-	TRBJ1-4	once	TRBV15	TGTGCCACCCGTTTCCTAGGGGAAAAACTGTTTTTT	CATRFLGEKLFF
TRBD1	TRBJ2-5	many	TRBV29-1	TGCAGCGTTCTTAATCCGGGACAGGGGCAAGAGACCCAGTACTTC	CSVLNPGQGQETQYF
-	TRBJ1-5	-	TRBV2	TGTGCCAGCAGTGAGGGTGGGCAGCCCCAGCATTTT	CASSEGGQPQHF
TRBD2	TRBJ2-5	-	TRBV9	TGTGCCAGCAGCGTAGCTAGCGGGAGGCAAGAGACCCAGTACTTC	CASSVASGRQETQYF
-	TRBJ2-2	-	TRBV30	TGTGCCTGGAGTGACAGGGTTGGGAACACCGGGGAGCTGTTTTTT	CAWSDRVGNTGELFF
-	TRBJ1-2	-	TRBV19	TGTGCCAGTAGTATGCAGGCTTCACGTGGCTACACCTTC	CASSMQASRGYTF
TRBD2	TRBJ2-7	-	TRBV7-9	TGTGCCAGCAGCTTGGCGGGAGGGCAGCAGTACTTC	CASSLAGGQQYF
-	TRBJ2-3	once	TRBV4-2	TGTGCCAGCAGCCAAGCTGTCCTTAGCACAGATACGCAGTATTTT	CASSQAVLSTDTQYF
-	TRBJ2-1	few	TRBV2	TGTGCCAGCAGTGTGCGAGTGTCCTACAATGAGCAGTTCTTC	CASSVRVSYNEQFF
-	TRBJ1-5	-	TRBV18	TGTGCCAGCTCACCGGGGTCATCCGGGGTTCAGCCCCAGCATTTT	CASSPGSSGVQPQHF
-	TRBJ2-5	-	TRBV5-1	TGCGCCAGCAGCCTACGAGGGGGAGTTCGCCAAGAGACCCAGTACTTC	CASSLRGGVRQETQYF
TRBD1	TRBJ2-7	once	TRBV6-6	TGTGCCAGCAGGTCGACAGGGGAAGCCTACGAGCAGTACTTC	CASRSTGEAYEQYF
-	TRBJ2-7	-	TRBV28	TGTGCCAGCAGTTTAACCCACGAGCAGTACTTC	CASSLTHEQYF
-	TRBJ2-6	once	TRBV19	TGTGCCAGTAGTAGAGATCAGTTCTCTGGGGCCAACGTCCTGACTTTC	CASSRDQFSGANVLTF
-	TRBJ2-5	-	TRBV9	TGTGCCAGCAGCCGTCTTTCCTTGGGGGGCCAAGAGACCCAGTACTTC	CASSRLSLGGQETQYF
-	TRBJ2-3	-	TRBV4-2	TGTGCCAGCAGCCAAGGGTCAGAAGCTAGCACAGATACGCAGTATTTT	CASSQGSEASTDTQYF
TRBD1	TRBJ1-2	few	TRBV2	TGTGCCAGCAGTCTAGAACGACAGGGGGGTATTGGCTACACCTTC	CASSLERQGGIGYTF
-	TRBJ2-7	-	TRBV7-9	TGTGCCAGCAGCAACCGGGAGCCATCCCTCTACGAGCAGTACTTC	CASSNREPSLYEQYF
TRBD2	TRBJ2-1	-	TRBV19	TGTGCCAGTAGTATAGCGGTGACTAGCGGGAGTCATGAGCAGTTCTTC	CASSIAVTSGSHEQFF
-	TRBJ2-6	-	TRBV7-3	TGTGCCAGCAGCTTAACGAGGGAAACGGGGGCCAACGTCCTGACTTTC	CASSLTRETGANVLTF
-	TRBJ2-1	-	TRBV6-5	TGTGCCAGCACCGCGGGGCCCGACCGCCATGAGCAGTTCTTC	CASTAGPDRHEQFF
-	TRBJ1-3	-	TRBV10-3	TGTGCCATCACCGACGGGAGCAACCTATATTTT	CAITDGSNLYF